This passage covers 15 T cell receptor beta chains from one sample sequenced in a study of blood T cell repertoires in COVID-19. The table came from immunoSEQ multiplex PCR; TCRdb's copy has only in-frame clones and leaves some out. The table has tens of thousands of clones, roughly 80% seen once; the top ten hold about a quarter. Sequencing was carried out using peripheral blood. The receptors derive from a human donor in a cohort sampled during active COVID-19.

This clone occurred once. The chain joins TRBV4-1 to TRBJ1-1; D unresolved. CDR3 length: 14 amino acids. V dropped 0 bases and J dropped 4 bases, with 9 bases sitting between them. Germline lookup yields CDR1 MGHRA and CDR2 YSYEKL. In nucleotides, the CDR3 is TGCGCCAGCAGCCAAGATCTGAGTACCACTGAAGCTTTCTTT. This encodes CASSQDLSTTEAFF.

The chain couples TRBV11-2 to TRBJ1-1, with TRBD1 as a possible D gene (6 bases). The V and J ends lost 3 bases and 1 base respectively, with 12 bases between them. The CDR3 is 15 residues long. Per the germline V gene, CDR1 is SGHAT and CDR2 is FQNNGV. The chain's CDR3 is CASSFGGQTNTEAFF. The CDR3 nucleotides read TGTGCCAGCAGCTTTGGGGGACAAACGAACACTGAAGCTTTCTTT. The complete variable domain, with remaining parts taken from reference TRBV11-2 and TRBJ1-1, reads EAGVAQSPRYKIIEKRQSVAFWCNPISGHATLYWYQQILGQGPKLLIQFQNNGVVDDSQLPKDRFSAERLKGVDSTLKIQPAKLEDSAVYLCASSFGGQTNTEAFFGQGTRLTVV.

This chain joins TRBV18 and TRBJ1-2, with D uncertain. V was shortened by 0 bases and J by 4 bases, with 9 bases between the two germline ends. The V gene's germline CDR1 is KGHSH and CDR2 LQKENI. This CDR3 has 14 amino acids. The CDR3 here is CASSPPEQSYGYTF. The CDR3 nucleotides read TGTGCCAGCTCACCACCGGAGCAGAGCTATGGCTACACCTTC. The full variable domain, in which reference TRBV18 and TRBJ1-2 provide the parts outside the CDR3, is NAGVMQNPRHLVRRRGQEARLRCSPMKGHSHVYWYRQLPEEGLKFMVYLQKENIIDESGMPKERFSAEFPKEGPSILRIQQVVRGDSAAYFCASSPPEQSYGYTFGSGTRLTVV.

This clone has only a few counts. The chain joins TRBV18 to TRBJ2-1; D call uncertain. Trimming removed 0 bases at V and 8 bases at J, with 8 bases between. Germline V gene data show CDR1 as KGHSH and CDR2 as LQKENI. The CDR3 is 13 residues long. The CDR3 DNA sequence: TGTGCCAGCTCACCACCTAGCCTGGATGAGCAGTTCTTC. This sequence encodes CASSPPSLDEQFF.

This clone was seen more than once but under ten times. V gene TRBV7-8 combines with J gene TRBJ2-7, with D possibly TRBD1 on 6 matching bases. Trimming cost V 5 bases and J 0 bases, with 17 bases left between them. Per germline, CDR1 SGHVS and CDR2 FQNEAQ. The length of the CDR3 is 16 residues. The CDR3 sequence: CASSHIGGRGSYEQYF. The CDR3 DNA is TGTGCCAGCAGCCATATCGGAGGCAGGGGCTCCTACGAGCAGTACTTC.

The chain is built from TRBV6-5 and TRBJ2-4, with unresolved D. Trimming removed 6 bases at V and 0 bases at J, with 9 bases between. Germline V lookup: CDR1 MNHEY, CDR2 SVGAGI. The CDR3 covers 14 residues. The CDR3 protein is CASSPGGAKNIQYF. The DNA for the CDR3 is TGTGCCAGCAGCCCGGGTGGAGCCAAAAACATTCAGTACTTC.

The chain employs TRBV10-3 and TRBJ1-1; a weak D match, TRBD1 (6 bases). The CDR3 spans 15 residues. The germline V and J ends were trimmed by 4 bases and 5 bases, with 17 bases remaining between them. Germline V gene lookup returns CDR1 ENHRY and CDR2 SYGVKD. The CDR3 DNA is TGTGCCATCAGTGGGATTGGCAGGGGCGAGACTGAAGCTTTCTTT. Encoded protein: CAISGIGRGETEAFF.

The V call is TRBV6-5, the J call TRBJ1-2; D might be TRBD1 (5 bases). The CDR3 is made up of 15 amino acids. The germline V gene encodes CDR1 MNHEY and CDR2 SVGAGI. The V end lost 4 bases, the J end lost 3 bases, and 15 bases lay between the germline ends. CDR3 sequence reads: CASSFRGRPDYGYTF. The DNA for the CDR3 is TGTGCCAGCAGTTTTAGGGGCAGACCCGACTATGGCTACACCTTC.

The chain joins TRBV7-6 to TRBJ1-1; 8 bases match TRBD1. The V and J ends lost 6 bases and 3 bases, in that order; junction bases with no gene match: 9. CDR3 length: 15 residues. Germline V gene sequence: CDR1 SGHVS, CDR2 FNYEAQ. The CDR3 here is CASSSRQGKDTEAFF. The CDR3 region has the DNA TGTGCCAGCAGTTCCCGACAGGGGAAGGACACTGAAGCTTTCTTT.

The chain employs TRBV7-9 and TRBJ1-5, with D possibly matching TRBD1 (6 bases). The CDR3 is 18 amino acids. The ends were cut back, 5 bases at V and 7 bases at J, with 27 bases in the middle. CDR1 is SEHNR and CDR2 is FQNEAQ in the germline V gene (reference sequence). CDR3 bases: TGTGCCAGCAGCCCCACCCCCCGGGACAAAGAATCGGTGCAGCCCCAGCATTTT. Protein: CASSPTPRDKESVQPQHF. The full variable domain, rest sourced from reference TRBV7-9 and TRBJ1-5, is DTGVSQNPRHKITKRGQNVTFRCDPISEHNRLYWYRQTLGQGPEFLTYFQNEAQLEKSRLLSDRFSAERPKGSFSTLEIQRTEQGDSAMYLCASSPTPRDKESVQPQHFGDGTRLSIL.

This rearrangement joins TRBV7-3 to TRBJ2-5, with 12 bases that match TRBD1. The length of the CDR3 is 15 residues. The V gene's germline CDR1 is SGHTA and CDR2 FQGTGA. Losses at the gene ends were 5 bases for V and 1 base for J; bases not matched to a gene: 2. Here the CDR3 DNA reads TGTGCCAGCAGCCGGGACAGGGGGCTCCAAGAGACCCAGTACTTC. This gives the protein CASSRDRGLQETQYF.

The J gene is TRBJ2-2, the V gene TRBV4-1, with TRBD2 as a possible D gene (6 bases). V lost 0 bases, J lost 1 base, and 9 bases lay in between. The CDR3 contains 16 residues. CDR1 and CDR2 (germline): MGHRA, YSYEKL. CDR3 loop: CASSQEGTENTGELFF. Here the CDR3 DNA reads TGCGCCAGCAGCCAAGAAGGGACTGAGAACACCGGGGAGCTGTTTTTT.

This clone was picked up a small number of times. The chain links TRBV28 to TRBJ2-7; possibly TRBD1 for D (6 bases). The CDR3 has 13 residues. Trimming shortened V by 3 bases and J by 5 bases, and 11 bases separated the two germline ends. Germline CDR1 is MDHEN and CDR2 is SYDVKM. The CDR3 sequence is CASSFGTGNEQYF. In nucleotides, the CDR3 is TGTGCCAGCAGTTTCGGAACAGGGAACGAGCAGTACTTC.

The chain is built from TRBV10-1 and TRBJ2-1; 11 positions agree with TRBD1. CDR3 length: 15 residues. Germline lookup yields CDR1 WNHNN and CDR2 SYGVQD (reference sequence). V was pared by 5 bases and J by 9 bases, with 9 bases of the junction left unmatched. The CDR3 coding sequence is TGCGCCAGCAGTTTAGGACAGGGGGCGCAGGGTGAGCAGTTCTTC. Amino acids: CASSLGQGAQGEQFF.

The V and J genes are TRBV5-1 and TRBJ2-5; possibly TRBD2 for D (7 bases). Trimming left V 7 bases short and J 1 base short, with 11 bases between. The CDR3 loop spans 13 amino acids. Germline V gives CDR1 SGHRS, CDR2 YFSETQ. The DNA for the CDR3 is TGCGCCAGCGCGGGGGCGGTCCAAGAGACCCAGTACTTC. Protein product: CASAGAVQETQYF.